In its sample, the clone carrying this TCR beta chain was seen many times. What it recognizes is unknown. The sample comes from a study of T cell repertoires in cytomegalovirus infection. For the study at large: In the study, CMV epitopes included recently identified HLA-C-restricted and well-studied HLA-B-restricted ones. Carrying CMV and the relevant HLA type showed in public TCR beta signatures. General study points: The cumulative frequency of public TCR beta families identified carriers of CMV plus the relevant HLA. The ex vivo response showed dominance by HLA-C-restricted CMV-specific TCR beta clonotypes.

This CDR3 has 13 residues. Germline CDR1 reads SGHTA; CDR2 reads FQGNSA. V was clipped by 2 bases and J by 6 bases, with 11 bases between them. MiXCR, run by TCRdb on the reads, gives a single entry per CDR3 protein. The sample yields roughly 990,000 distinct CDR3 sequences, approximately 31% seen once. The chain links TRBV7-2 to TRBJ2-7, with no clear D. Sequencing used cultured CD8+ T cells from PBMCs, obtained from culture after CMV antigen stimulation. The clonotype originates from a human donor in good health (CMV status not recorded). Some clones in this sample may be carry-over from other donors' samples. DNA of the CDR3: TGTGCCAGCAGCTTATATCAAACGGTCGAGCAGTACGTC. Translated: CASSLYQTVEQYV.